This T cell receptor beta chain was found in a study of cytomegalovirus exposure and HLA in healthy donors (dated by TCRdb to about 2017). Broadly, across the study: In an earlier analysis of some 610 of the donors, about 260 Gb of sequence data and 100 million or so unique TCR beta sequences from about 180 million T cells were reported. A later genetic analysis used genome-wide SNP genotypes for 398 of the 666 donors, treating that subset as a discovery cohort. Five DR-DQ haplotypes were treated as single units for association and clustering because of strong linkage in the cohort. The study aimed to test whether cataloging public T cell receptors could reveal signatures of past pathogen exposure. All discovery cohort repertoires had been generated using a single sequencing platform. Typing coverage differed by locus: A, B, C, DRB1 and DQB1 were typed in roughly 620-640 donors, DQA1 in about 560, DPA1 in nearly 610, and DPB1 in 450 to 480. To study patterns of TCR occurrence, a later analysis re-analyzed previously published TCR beta repertoires from more than 550 donors and added high-resolution HLA genotyping. Of the roughly 400 genotyped donors, approximately 80% fell in the genetic ancestry cluster associated with self-reported Caucasian donors. HLA typing included class I and class II loci at four-digit resolution. An early release that covered around 590 HLA-typed donors contained about 300 gigabases of sequencing data and tens of millions of unique TCR sequences. Using immunosequencing, the study profiled T cell repertoires from about 610 subjects and related those repertoires to cytomegalovirus serostatus. Donor age, sex, ethnicity and CMV serostatus were collected together with the repertoire data. Across about 370 genotyped donors of the cohort, an average of roughly 200,000 unique TCR beta nucleotide sequences per donor were sequenced, and roughly a sixth of those sequences were non-productive. High-throughput TCR immunosequencing, statistical association of individual TCRs with disease status, and machine learning were combined to predict cytomegalovirus infection status. A separate validation cohort of roughly 130 different subjects was used in addition to the 666-subject first cohort. The later analysis used no new phenotypic data to find candidate immune exposures, relying instead on TCR beta sequences and their occurrence across donors. In an earlier analysis of over 550 of the donors, high-throughput TCR beta sequencing was used to judge whether each TCR beta V gene segment behaved as functional or pseudogenic. Beyond this particular receptor, the publication reports: A total of 164 TCR beta chains were listed by the study as associated with cytomegalovirus. An association between a missense DCLRE1C variant and V-gene and J-gene trimming of TCR beta chains was found in a later genetic analysis and replicated in an independent cohort. Correlated functional status among segregating V segments might be attributable to linkage disequilibrium, but an unknown experimental factor could not be ruled out. The only immune exposure information available for the cohort was CMV serostatus. It was suggested by the authors that the approach could potentially be generalized to other disease states and immunological phenotypes. Three of the identified cytomegalovirus-associated TCR beta chains were confirmed in vitro to be specific for cytomegalovirus antigens. A further reported finding was that TCR beta sequences accurately predicted the HLA-A and HLA-B alleles for most subjects in the first cohort. Because some donors lacked HLA typing at each locus, the association tests relied only on the typed subset. Roughly 15 rarely observed V segments, including chromosome 9 orphons, were excluded from the earlier analysis of just under 600 of the donors because counts were too low. In both the original and validation cohorts, the classifier was reported to diagnose cytomegalovirus status with high specificity and sensitivity. In a later analysis, 16,951 TCR beta sequences were associated with specific HLA alleles at a false discovery rate of 0.05. When HLA alleles, especially DR and DQ, strongly co-occurred, TCR associations were difficult to assign to individual alleles. In a later analysis, the rate of TCR association differed among HLA loci, with DRB1 alleles having the most associated TCRs and HLA-C alleles having the fewest. A later genetic analysis reported fewer N-insertions in productive TCRs among donors in an Asian-associated ancestry cluster than the roughly 700-donor mean. Most CMV-associated TCR beta chains appeared to be HLA-restricted in a later analysis, and the HLA associations seemed to be driven largely by CMV exposure. In this cohort, only TCR beta chains were sequenced, and detectable features were limited by the absence of alpha or paired-chain data. Roughly uniform sequencing depth across donors was assumed in presence/absence analyses, although this assumption may not hold. Some IMGT-functional V segments, including TRBV6-2 and TRBV6-3, could not be told apart with the 87-base-pair reads, so those segments were excluded. In an earlier analysis of a few hundred of the donors, most TCR beta V segments were observed in productive rearrangements about 90% or about 30% of the time, broadly matching IMGT annotations. Several of the top co-occurrence clusters appeared to be linked to parvovirus B19, influenza, CMV and Epstein-Barr virus, according to a later analysis. Compared with equally common non-associated chains, HLA-associated TCR beta chains in a later analysis were more clonally expanded and had lower generation probabilities. Most TCR sequences were observed very rarely across donors, whereas some public TCRs were present in many individuals. The sequencing pipeline was judged likely to have produced a cluster of highly shared sequence variants as a technical artifact.

The library was built by means of the immunoSEQ multiplex PCR assay. For the multiplex PCR, a mixture combining 60 forward primers for TCR Vbeta segments and 13 reverse primers for TCR Jbeta segments was used. The CDR3 region of rearranged TCR beta genes was amplified from genomic DNA with a multiplex PCR assay. The amplified TCR beta libraries were sequenced on the Illumina HiSeq System as 87-base-pair reads. The study's processing was this. A later analysis tallied around 87 million unique TCR beta chains across the 700 or so repertoires, and about 12 million of those chains were shared by two or more donors. To remove PCR and sequencing errors, raw reads were error-corrected and collapsed into unique sequences using a nearest-neighbor algorithm that merged closely related sequences. V, D and J gene segments were assigned by aligning CDR3 sequences to IMGT reference sequences. Each retained sequence needed at least a six-nucleotide match to both a V gene segment and a J gene segment. Rearrangements were classified as productive when the CDR3 lacked stop codons and remained in frame with V and J, and all other rearrangements were classified as non-productive. CDR3 was defined according to IMGT convention as the region running from the second conserved V-encoded cysteine to the conserved J-encoded phenylalanine. The earlier analysis of about 570 of the donors excluded any sequence lacking an unambiguous match to a single V gene segment. An earlier analysis of just under 600 of the donors called V segments functional above 56.7% productive rearrangements and segregating when the between-donor standard deviation exceeded 5%. A statistical classification framework was developed to diagnose cytomegalovirus status using the catalog of TCR beta chain sequences. In a later analysis, TCR nucleotide sequences were compared against IMGT/GENE-DB human TR gene sequences so that V and J genes could be assigned. In a later analysis, CDR3 sequences and most-parsimonious VDJ recombination scenarios were assigned using the TCRdist pipeline. In a later analysis, each TCR beta chain was defined by its CDR3 amino acid sequence together with its V-gene family, and reads without a unique V-gene family were excluded. To address suspected cross-contamination and a sequencing artifact, a later analysis removed 550 to 750 highly shared, low-generation-probability nucleotide sequences. A later analysis calculated a clonal expansion index for each public chain from normalized within-repertoire ranks of inferred template counts. In a later analysis, generation probabilities were computed with a VDJ recombination model fitted to out-of-frame rearrangements, and the resulting probabilities were checked against IGoR. In a later analysis, TCR-TCR, TCR-HLA and TCR-CMV co-occurrence was scored with hypergeometric tests, and a repertoire-size bias correction was applied to TCR pairs. False discovery rates were estimated in a later analysis by permuting HLA or CMV assignments 20 times. In a later analysis, co-occurring TCRs were grouped with DBSCAN, and TCRdist sequence similarity was added when clustering was performed within HLA-allele-positive subsets. Repertoires with fewer than 30,000 or more than 120,000 public chains were left out of co-occurrence clustering, as were four to six repertoires with anomalous nucleotide sharing. TCRdb took over this immuneACCESS table, retaining in-frame rearrangements with V and J assigned. Such tables are incomplete; in checked studies, under half of the missing clones stem from an unresolved V gene, and the remainder is unexplained. The DNA was the basis for D and trimming; V, J and clone size are from that table. The sample table shows roughly 200,000 clones, and less than 80% are seen once. Approximately 0.7% of the sample rests with the top ten.

A remark on this clone: Its binding antigen is unknown. Base qualities are not recorded, but no much larger clone differs from it by a single base.

For CDR1 and CDR2, the germline V gene lists MNHNS and SASEGT. V is reduced by 3 bases and J by 6 bases, leaving a spacing of 9 bases between them. From the cysteine through the phenylalanine, the CDR3 covers 14 amino acids. The DNA shown is the 42-base CDR3, in frame from base 1. The cohort consisted of fewer than 700 healthy bone marrow donors. At the time of sampling, every cohort member was nominally healthy, though immune exposures that went unrecorded were likely present. The donor tested CMV seronegative and was one of the 352 seronegative cohort members. Every donor gave a peripheral blood sample, and the peripheral blood mononuclear cells from that sample were used for TCR beta sequencing. The Qiagen DNeasy Blood Extraction Kit was used to extract genomic DNA from the blood cell samples.

This TCR came from a woman in her thirties or forties in good health and CMV-seronegative. Specimen: PBMCs. The rearranged chain carries TRBV6-1 and TRBJ1-6, with the D gene not clear enough to name. The nucleotide sequence reads as follows: TGTGCCAGCAGTGAGGCCTTGCCTAATTCACCCCTCCACTTT. Translated, it reads CASSEALPNSPLHF.